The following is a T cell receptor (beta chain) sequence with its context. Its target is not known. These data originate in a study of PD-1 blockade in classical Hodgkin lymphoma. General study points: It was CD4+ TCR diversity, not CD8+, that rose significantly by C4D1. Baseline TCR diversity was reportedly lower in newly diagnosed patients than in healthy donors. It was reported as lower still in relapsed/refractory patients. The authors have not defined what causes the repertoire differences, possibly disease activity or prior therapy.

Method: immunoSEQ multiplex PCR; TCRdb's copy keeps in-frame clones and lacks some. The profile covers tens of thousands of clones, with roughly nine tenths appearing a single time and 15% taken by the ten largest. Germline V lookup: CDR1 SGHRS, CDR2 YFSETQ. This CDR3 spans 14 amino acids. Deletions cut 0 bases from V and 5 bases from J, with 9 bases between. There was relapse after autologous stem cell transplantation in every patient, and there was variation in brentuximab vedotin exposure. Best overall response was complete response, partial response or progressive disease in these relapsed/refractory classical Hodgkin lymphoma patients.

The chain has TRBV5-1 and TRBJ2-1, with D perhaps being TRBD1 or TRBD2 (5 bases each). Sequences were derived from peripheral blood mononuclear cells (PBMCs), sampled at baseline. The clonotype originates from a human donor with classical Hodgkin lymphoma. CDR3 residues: CASSLVEGNNEQFF. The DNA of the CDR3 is TGCGCCAGCAGCTTGGTTGAGGGGAACAATGAGCAGTTCTTC. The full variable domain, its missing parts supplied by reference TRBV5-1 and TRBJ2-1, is KAGVTQTPRYLIKTRGQQVTLSCSPISGHRSVSWYQQTPGQGLQFLFEYFSETQRNKGNFPGRFSGRQFSNSRSEMNVSTLELGDSALYLCASSLVEGNNEQFFGPGTRLTVL.